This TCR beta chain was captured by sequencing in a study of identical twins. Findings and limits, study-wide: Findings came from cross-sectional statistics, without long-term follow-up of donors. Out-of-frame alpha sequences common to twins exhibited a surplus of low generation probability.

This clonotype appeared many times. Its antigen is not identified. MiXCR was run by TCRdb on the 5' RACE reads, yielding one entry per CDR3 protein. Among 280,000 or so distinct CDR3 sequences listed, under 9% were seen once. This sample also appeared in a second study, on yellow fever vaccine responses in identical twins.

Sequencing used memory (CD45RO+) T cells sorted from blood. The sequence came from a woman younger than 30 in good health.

CDR3 sequence: CASSKRLAGNEQFF. The CDR3 coding sequence is TGCGCCAGCTCCAAAAGACTAGCCGGCAATGAGCAGTTCTTC. V usage is TRBV5-1 and J usage is TRBJ2-1, with 7 nucleotides matching TRBD2. This CDR3 is 14 amino acids long. V was clipped by 7 bases and J by 6 bases; unmatched bases: 10. The V gene's germline CDR1 is SGHRS and CDR2 YFSETQ.